One sample yielded the 21 T cell receptor beta chains listed below, sequenced in a study of blood T cell repertoires in COVID-19. Repertoires were generated with immunoSEQ multiplex PCR, while TCRdb's copy carries only in-frame clones and drops some. Of around 200,000 clones listed, around four fifths are singletons. Sequenced sample: PBMCs or T cells enriched from blood (not recorded which). The receptors were gathered from a man aged 40-50 years who had recovered from COVID-19.

The V call is TRBV21-1, the J call TRBJ2-7; whether TRBD2, the table's D call, matches the DNA was not checked. TRBV21-1 is annotated as a pseudogene. CDR3 length equals 13 residues. The CDR3 spells CASSKWGVSEQYF. The CDR3 region has the DNA TGTGCCAGCAGCAAATGGGGGGTTTCCGAGCAGTACTTC.

The V call is TRBV4-1, the J call TRBJ2-3; TRBD2 is a possible D gene (7 bases). The CDR3 loop spans 17 amino acids. The germline gives CDR1 MGHRA, CDR2 YSYEKL. Trimming removed 3 bases at V and 2 bases at J, with 18 bases between. The CDR3 bases are TGCGCCAGCAGCCATCAATGGGCGGGGGCCACCACAGATACGCAGTATTTT. Protein sequence: CASSHQWAGATTDTQYF.

Only a few counts were recorded for this clone. The DNA for the CDR3 is TGTGCCAGCAGCCCCCAGACAGGGATACAAGAGACCCAGTACTTC. Amino acids: CASSPQTGIQETQYF. V usage is TRBV9 and J usage is TRBJ2-5, with 7 nucleotides matching TRBD1. CDR1 and CDR2 (germline): SGDLS, YYNGEE. The CDR3 sequence is 15 residues long. The trim removed 4 bases at V and 2 bases at J, leaving 8 bases unmatched.

This clone appeared once. This rearrangement joins TRBV12-3 or TRBV12-4 to TRBJ2-7; TRBD1 is a possible D gene (6 bases). Trimming removed 9 bases at V and 6 bases at J, with 15 bases between. This CDR3 contains 12 residues. CDR3: CASRTGFLEQYF. DNA for the CDR3: TGTGCCAGTCGAACAGGGTTTCTCGAGCAGTACTTC.

The rearrangement uses TRBV30 and TRBJ1-6; D is perhaps TRBD1 (5 bases). Deletions cut 8 bases from V and 9 bases from J, with 20 bases between. CDR1 GTSNPN and CDR2 SVGIG come from the germline V gene (reference sequence). The length of the CDR3 is 14 residues. CDR3 amino acids: CARGAVQSRSPLHF. The CDR3 DNA is TGTGCCCGCGGGGCAGTTCAGTCCCGTTCACCCCTCCACTTT.

The chain employs TRBV10-3 and TRBJ2-2; 7 positions agree with TRBD1. After removal of 0 bases from V and 1 base from J, the junction contained 2 bases not matched to a gene. Germline values: CDR1 ENHRY, CDR2 SYGVKD. This CDR3 spans 16 amino acids. In DNA, the CDR3 is TGTGCCATCAGTGAGTCCCAGGGGGAGAACACCGGGGAGCTGTTTTTT. Translating gives CAISESQGENTGELFF.

V gene TRBV4-1 combines with J gene TRBJ2-5, with unresolved D. There are 13 residues in the CDR3. Germline values: CDR1 MGHRA, CDR2 YSYEKL. V lost 4 bases and J 5 bases, leaving 11 bases between the germline ends. CDR3 in amino acids: CASSPDGLETQYF. DNA of the CDR3: TGCGCCAGCAGCCCTGATGGGCTGGAGACCCAGTACTTC.

The chain uses TRBV9 and TRBJ1-1; 8 positions match TRBD1. V was pared by 4 bases and J by 4 bases, with 3 bases of the junction left unmatched. Germline V lookup: CDR1 SGDLS, CDR2 YYNGEE. The CDR3 has 13 residues. CDR3 loop: CASSTTGGTEAFF. Written as DNA, the CDR3 is TGTGCCAGCAGCACCACAGGGGGCACTGAAGCTTTCTTT.

This clone was observed many times. V and J are TRBV4-2 and TRBJ2-5; 8 bases line up with TRBD2. The germline gives CDR1 LGHNA, CDR2 YNFKEQ. J lost 4 bases, V lost 4 bases, and 8 bases had no gene match. This CDR3 contains 15 residues. CDR3 bases: TGTGCCAGCAGCCCCGGGGGGGGTAGCGCAGAGACCCAGTACTTC. Its translation: CASSPGGGSAETQYF.

V is TRBV29-1 and J is TRBJ1-1; possible D gene TRBD1, 5 bases. Deletions cut 7 bases from V and 3 bases from J, with 15 bases between. The CDR3 is 13 residues long. CDR1 and CDR2 from the germline V gene are SQVTM and ANQGSEA. The CDR3 DNA follows: TGCAGCGCGGCGGGGGGTAGGGACACTGAAGCTTTCTTT. Protein sequence: CSAAGGRDTEAFF. The variable domain in full, completed from reference TRBV29-1 and TRBJ1-1, reads SAVISQKPSRDICQRGTSLTIQCQVDSQVTMMFWYRQQPGQSLTLIATANQGSEATYESGFVIDKFPISRPNLTFSTLTVSNMSPEDSSIYLCSAAGGRDTEAFFGQGTRLTVV.

This chain connects TRBV5-6 to TRBJ1-1; possible D gene TRBD1, 6 bases. V lost 5 bases to trimming and J lost 1 base, with 12 bases between them. Germline CDR1 and CDR2: SGHDT and YYEEEE. The CDR3 is 14 amino acids. The CDR3 coding sequence is TGTGCCAGCAGGAGGACAGAAACGAACACTGAAGCTTTCTTT. Translated, it gives CASRRTETNTEAFF.

V usage is TRBV19 and J usage is TRBJ2-1; TRBD1 aligns across 9 bases. V trimming: 5 bases; J trimming: 7 bases; junction bases outside the gene matches: 12. CDR1 is LNHDA and CDR2 is SQIVND in the germline V gene (reference sequence). The CDR3 spans 16 residues. CDR3 in DNA: TGTGCCAGTAGTCAGACCGGGACAGGGCTGAGGAATGAGCAGTTCTTC. It translates to CASSQTGTGLRNEQFF.

This CDR3 is CASSQGLLAGDYNEQFF. The CDR3 nucleotides are TGTGCCAGCAGCCAAGGTCTTCTAGCGGGCGACTACAATGAGCAGTTCTTC. The chain joins TRBV3-1 (or the pseudogene TRBV3-2) to TRBJ2-1; 8 nucleotides line up with TRBD2. CDR1 is LGHDT, CDR2 YNNKEL, per germline (reference sequence). Losses at the gene ends were 1 base for V and 3 bases for J; bases not matched to a gene: 8. CDR3 length: 17 residues.

The rearrangement joins TRBV10-2 to TRBJ2-7; possible D gene TRBD1, 5 bases. V was pared by 10 bases and J by 2 bases, with 15 bases between. Germline-derived CDR1 and CDR2 are WSHSY and SAAADI. The CDR3 contains 13 residues. This CDR3 is CATHTDSTYEQYF. CDR3 bases: TGCGCCACCCATACCGACAGCACCTACGAGCAGTACTTC.

The gene calls are TRBV18 and TRBJ1-1; the D gene is possibly TRBD1 (6 bases). The CDR3 has 15 amino acids. The ends were cut back, 2 bases at V and 2 bases at J, with 12 bases in the middle. Germline V CDR1 and CDR2: KGHSH, LQKENI. CDR3 loop: CASSPSTGSNTEAFF. The CDR3, as DNA: TGTGCCAGCTCACCATCGACAGGATCTAACACTGAAGCTTTCTTT.

The CDR3 DNA follows: TGTGCCAGCAGCCAACAGGGACTAGCGGGACGCAACACCGGGGAGCTGTTTTTT. This codes for CASSQQGLAGRNTGELFF. V usage is TRBV3-1 (or the pseudogene TRBV3-2) and J usage is TRBJ2-2, with 13 bases that match TRBD2. Per germline, CDR1 LGHDT and CDR2 YNNKEL (reference sequence). Germline trimming cut 2 bases from V and 2 bases from J; bases unmatched to any gene: 5. CDR3 size: 18 residues.

This chain joins TRBV7-9 and TRBJ2-1; the D gene is possibly TRBD1 (6 bases). The CDR3 spans 13 residues. CDR1 is SEHNR and CDR2 is FQNEAQ in the germline V gene (reference sequence). The ends were cut back, 3 bases at V and 6 bases at J, with 9 bases in the middle. The CDR3 is CASSFRRGNEQFF. CDR3 DNA sequence: TGTGCCAGCAGCTTCCGCAGGGGCAATGAGCAGTTCTTC.

This clone was counted many times. The rearrangement uses TRBV5-1 and TRBJ1-2, with D maybe TRBD1 (6 bases). The germline V and J ends were trimmed by 3 bases and 4 bases, with 16 bases remaining between them. Germline loops: CDR1 SGHRS, CDR2 YFSETQ. This CDR3 has 15 residues. The CDR3 DNA reads TGCGCCAGCAGCTCCACGACAGGCCCCGGCTATGGCTACACCTTC. Translation gives CASSSTTGPGYGYTF.

The V and J genes are TRBV2 and TRBJ2-1, with D tentatively TRBD1 (6 bases). This CDR3 has 14 residues. The germline V and J ends were trimmed by 11 bases and 4 bases, with 18 bases remaining between them. The germline V gene encodes CDR1 SNHLY and CDR2 FYNNEI. In DNA, the CDR3 is TGTGCCTGCAACAGGGCCCGGGGTTACAATGAGCAGTTCTTC. This codes for CACNRARGYNEQFF.

The genes are TRBV5-4 and TRBJ1-1; D is unresolved. CDR3 size: 14 residues. From germline, CDR1 is SGHNT and CDR2 YYREEE (reference sequence). V lost 0 bases and J lost 6, with 12 bases in between. The DNA of the CDR3 is TGTGCCAGCAGCTTGGAACGGAGGGTGGCTGAAGCTTTCTTT. It encodes CASSLERRVAEAFF.

The chain employs TRBV30 and TRBJ1-2; 11 nucleotides line up with TRBD1. The germline gives CDR1 GTSNPN, CDR2 SVGIG (reference sequence). The CDR3 contains 14 residues. Trimming at V came to 3 bases and at J to 8 bases, leaving 8 bases not matched to a gene. CDR3 coding DNA: TGTGCCTGGAGCTGGGGACAGGGGGATGGAGGCTACACCTTC. It translates to CAWSWGQGDGGYTF.